Listed here are 25 T cell receptor beta chains from one sample, sequenced in a study of blood T cell repertoires in COVID-19 (dated by TCRdb to about 2020). Library creation used the immunoSEQ multiplex PCR assay. TCRdb took over this immuneACCESS table, retaining in-frame rearrangements with V and J assigned. Such tables are incomplete; in checked studies, under half of the missing clones stem from an unresolved V gene, and the remainder is unexplained. This sample lists about 300,000 clones; about nine tenths were detected once. In total, the top ten clones hold 1.8% of the sample. Sequenced input: peripheral blood. The receptors here all came from a woman aged 30 to 39 with COVID-19, enrolled during active disease.

J is TRBJ2-2 and V is TRBV29-1, with D maybe TRBD2 (5 bases). Germline V lookup: CDR1 SQVTM, CDR2 ANQGSEA. V was cut by 7 bases and J by 6 bases, with 12 bases left in between. There are 12 residues in the CDR3. The CDR3 sequence is CSAIGLPGELFF. For the CDR3, the DNA is TGCAGCGCCATTGGACTTCCCGGGGAGCTGTTTTTT.

The V gene is TRBV24-1, the J gene TRBJ2-3; 11 nucleotides agree with TRBD2. J was trimmed by 1 base and V by 10 bases; bases with no gene match: 12. The CDR3 length is 17 residues. Per germline, CDR1 KGHDR and CDR2 SFDVKD. CDR3 bases: TGTGCCACGTCCAATAGTCGACTAGCGGGGCGCACAGATACGCAGTATTTT. This translates into CATSNSRLAGRTDTQYF.

This chain joins TRBV4-1 and TRBJ1-6; no firm D call. V was trimmed by 3 bases and J by 9 bases, leaving 12 bases between them. The CDR3 spans 14 residues. CDR1 MGHRA and CDR2 YSYEKL come from the germline V gene. The CDR3 DNA is TGCGCCAGCAGCCAGCAGCGAGGGAGTTCACCCCTCCACTTT. Encoded protein: CASSQQRGSSPLHF.

The chain carries TRBV5-1 and TRBJ1-5, with a possible D match to TRBD1 (6 bases). CDR1 is SGHRS and CDR2 is YFSETQ in the germline V gene. V lost 2 bases and J lost 6, with 12 bases in between. The CDR3 loop spans 14 amino acids. The CDR3 nucleotides read TGCGCCAGCAGCTTTGGGGGAGGGGGTCAGCCCCAGCATTTT. Protein: CASSFGGGGQPQHF.

This rearrangement joins TRBV3-1 (or the pseudogene TRBV3-2) to TRBJ1-1, with D hard to call. Trimming took off 3 bases at V and 7 bases at J, with 6 bases between the two ends. This CDR3 has 11 residues. Looked up from germline, CDR1 is LGHDT and CDR2 is YNNKEL (reference sequence). The CDR3 region is CASSQGSEAFF. The CDR3 coding sequence is TGTGCCAGCAGCCAGGGCAGTGAAGCTTTCTTT.

The J gene is TRBJ1-3, the V gene TRBV10-2, with 8 bases identical to TRBD1. J was trimmed by 0 bases and V by 6 bases; bases with no gene match: 7. Germline assignment: CDR1 WSHSY and CDR2 SAAADI. The CDR3 is 16 residues long. The CDR3: CASSDQGANSGNTIYF. CDR3 DNA: TGCGCCAGCAGCGATCAGGGGGCCAACTCTGGAAACACCATATATTTT.

DNA of the CDR3: TGTGCCAGCAGTTACGATCGGGTTTTGGGGCAGTTCTTC. It is translated as CASSYDRVLGQFF. The chain joins TRBV6-5 to TRBJ2-1; D is uncertain. Germline V lookup: CDR1 MNHEY, CDR2 SVGAGI. There are 13 residues in the CDR3. Between the trimmed V and J ends, which lost 2 bases and 12 bases, there was a span of 14 bases.

V is TRBV27 and J is TRBJ1-2, with D hard to call. Germline loops: CDR1 MNHEY, CDR2 SMNVEV (reference sequence). The CDR3 runs to 11 residues. With 4 bases removed from V and 5 bases from J, the gap between germline ends came to 5 bases. CDR3 protein: CASSSGYGYTF. In DNA, the CDR3 is TGTGCCAGCAGTTCAGGATATGGCTACACCTTC.

This chain links TRBV27 with TRBJ1-1; 8 positions agree with TRBD1. The CDR3 loop spans 16 amino acids. The germline gives CDR1 MNHEY, CDR2 SMNVEV (reference sequence). Trimming took 3 bases from V and 0 from J; bases not matched to a gene: 6. The CDR3 nucleotides are TGTGCCAGCAGTTTGACAGGGGAAGTCATGAACACTGAAGCTTTCTTT. Encoded protein: CASSLTGEVMNTEAFF.

The genes are TRBV3-1 (or the pseudogene TRBV3-2) and TRBJ1-2; 9 bases are a match to TRBD1. Per the germline V gene, CDR1 is LGHDT and CDR2 is YNNKEL (reference sequence). The CDR3 runs to 17 residues. V gave up 7 bases and J gave up 7 bases; unmatched junction bases: 19. The CDR3 nucleotides are TGTGCCAGCACGCCAAGATCTACAGGGGGCTTCAGATTTGGCTACACCTTC. Translation: CASTPRSTGGFRFGYTF.

This chain connects TRBV5-8 to TRBJ1-6; unclear D gene. The CDR3 has 12 residues. The ends were cut back, 5 bases at V and 11 bases at J, with 11 bases in the middle. Looked up from germline, CDR1 is SGHTS and CDR2 is YDEGEE. CDR3 amino acids: CASSSISPPLHF. The CDR3 DNA reads as TGTGCCAGCAGTAGCATCAGTCCACCCCTCCACTTT. The full variable domain, completed using reference TRBV5-8 and TRBJ1-6, is EAGVTQSPTHLIKTRGQQATLRCSPISGHTSVYWYQQALGLGLQFLLWYDEGEERNRGNFPPRFSGRQFPNYSSELNVNALELEDSALYLCASSSISPPLHFGNGTRLTVT.

This clone was detected only once. This chain uses TRBV9 with TRBJ1-1; TRBD1 matches at 7 bases. This CDR3 is built from 14 residues. The V gene's germline CDR1 is SGDLS and CDR2 YYNGEE. V shed 3 bases and J 4 bases; nucleotides not matched to a gene: 6. The CDR3 reads CASSASAGGTEAFF. CDR3 DNA: TGTGCCAGCAGCGCATCAGCAGGGGGCACTGAAGCTTTCTTT.

The chain carries TRBV10-1 and TRBJ2-3; D might be TRBD2 (5 bases). V lost 3 bases to trimming and J lost 4 bases, with 11 bases between them. CDR3 length: 14 amino acids. Germline assignment: CDR1 WNHNN and CDR2 SYGVQD (reference sequence). CDR3 protein: CASSDLWRADTQYF. CDR3 bases: TGCGCCAGCAGTGACCTTTGGCGGGCAGATACGCAGTATTTT.

The chain recombines TRBV5-1 with TRBJ1-1; D is ambiguous. This CDR3 is built from 13 residues. V lost 0 bases, J lost 3 bases, and 6 bases lay in between. CDR1 and CDR2 from the germline V gene are SGHRS and YFSETQ. CDR3 nucleotide sequence: TGCGCCAGCAGCTTGGCCCCGGACACTGAAGCTTTCTTT. Encoded protein: CASSLAPDTEAFF.

The rearrangement links TRBV5-6 to TRBJ1-2; tentatively, D is TRBD1 (6 bases). The CDR3 is made up of 13 amino acids. Germline values: CDR1 SGHDT, CDR2 YYEEEE. The germline V and J ends were trimmed by 1 base and 4 bases, with 8 bases remaining between them. CDR3 bases: TGTGCCAGCAGCTTGACAGGGTTCTATGGCTACACCTTC. Amino acids: CASSLTGFYGYTF.

This chain joins TRBV12-2 and TRBJ1-2. TRBV12-2 is deemed a pseudogene. The CDR3 sequence is 15 residues long. CDR3 nucleotide sequence: TGTGCAAGTCGCGTGCTGACCGGCGGTAACTATGGCTACACCTTC. It specifies CASRVLTGGNYGYTF.

The rearrangement uses TRBV28 and TRBJ1-1, with 8 bases aligning to TRBD1. CDR1 is MDHEN and CDR2 is SYDVKM in the germline V gene. The CDR3 sequence is 16 residues long. Trimming cost V 5 bases and J 4 bases; bases outside gene matches: 12. The CDR3 sequence: CASSPPQGAPGTEAFF. As DNA, the CDR3 is TGTGCCAGCAGTCCGCCCCAGGGGGCGCCGGGCACTGAAGCTTTCTTT.

The chain has TRBV11-3 and TRBJ1-2; no definite D call. The V end lost 2 bases, the J end lost 11 bases, and 15 bases lay between the germline ends. The CDR3 length is 13 residues. Per the germline V gene, CDR1 is SGHNT and CDR2 is YENEEA. The CDR3 nucleotides read TGTGCCAGCAGCTTATCAGACCGGATCGGGTACACCTTC. This gives the protein CASSLSDRIGYTF.

V is TRBV5-1 and J is TRBJ2-7, with unresolved D. The V end was cut by 0 bases, the J end by 2 bases, with 6 bases between. The CDR3 covers 13 residues. The V gene's germline CDR1 is SGHRS and CDR2 YFSETQ. The CDR3 DNA sequence: TGCGCCAGCAGCTTGGGGCCGACCTACGAGCAGTACGTC. Protein product: CASSLGPTYEQYV.

The chain carries TRBV11-2 and TRBJ2-3; no clear D. This CDR3 is 15 amino acids long. V was clipped by 8 bases and J by 4 bases, with 19 bases between them. Germline values: CDR1 SGHAT, CDR2 FQNNGV. Written as DNA, the CDR3 is TGTGCCAGCTCCCACAACTGGCGGCGCCCAGATACGCAGTATTTT. It yields the protein CASSHNWRRPDTQYF. The variable domain in full, with the rest retrieved from reference TRBV11-2 and TRBJ2-3, is EAGVAQSPRYKIIEKRQSVAFWCNPISGHATLYWYQQILGQGPKLLIQFQNNGVVDDSQLPKDRFSAERLKGVDSTLKIQPAKLEDSAVYLCASSHNWRRPDTQYFGPGTRLTVL.

This chain joins TRBV6-5 and TRBJ1-2; possibly TRBD1 for D (6 bases). The CDR3 totals 16 residues. V was trimmed by 0 bases and J by 5 bases, leaving 16 bases between them. CDR1 is MNHEY and CDR2 is SVGAGI in the germline V gene. The CDR3 DNA is TGTGCCAGCAGTTACTCGAGGACGGGGGGCGGATATGGCTACACCTTC. This gives the protein CASSYSRTGGGYGYTF.

V and J are TRBV5-1 and TRBJ2-3, with 10 nucleotides matching TRBD1. The CDR3 has 15 amino acids. Germline CDR1 SGHRS, CDR2 YFSETQ. The V and J ends lost 4 bases and 3 bases, in that order; junction bases with no gene match: 5. This CDR3 is CASSGGQGWTDTQYF. DNA for the CDR3: TGCGCCAGCAGCGGGGGACAGGGGTGGACAGATACGCAGTATTTT.

V usage is TRBV2 and J usage is TRBJ1-4; D is possibly TRBD1 (6 bases). The CDR3 sequence is 13 residues long. Per the germline V gene, CDR1 is SNHLY and CDR2 is FYNNEI. V was cut by 5 bases and J by 5 bases, with 9 bases left in between. The CDR3 sequence is CASSIQGNEKLFF. CDR3 coding DNA: TGTGCCAGCAGTATACAGGGCAATGAAAAACTGTTTTTT.

The genes are TRBV2 and TRBJ2-1, with 7 bases that match TRBD2. The CDR3 runs to 16 residues. V lost 1 base to trimming and J lost 4 bases; unmatched junction nucleotides: 7. The V gene's germline CDR1 is SNHLY and CDR2 FYNNEI. The CDR3 DNA sequence: TGTGCCAGCAGTGAAGATAAAGCGGGGCGGTACAATGAGCAGTTCTTC. Its protein is CASSEDKAGRYNEQFF.

This chain connects TRBV4-2 to TRBJ1-4, with unresolved D. Per germline, CDR1 LGHNA and CDR2 YNFKEQ. The CDR3 runs 15 residues. V lost 0 bases to trimming and J lost 7 bases, with 12 bases between them. CDR3 nucleotide sequence: TGTGCCAGCAGCCAAGACTTAAATGGCGGTGAAAAACTGTTTTTT. It encodes CASSQDLNGGEKLFF.